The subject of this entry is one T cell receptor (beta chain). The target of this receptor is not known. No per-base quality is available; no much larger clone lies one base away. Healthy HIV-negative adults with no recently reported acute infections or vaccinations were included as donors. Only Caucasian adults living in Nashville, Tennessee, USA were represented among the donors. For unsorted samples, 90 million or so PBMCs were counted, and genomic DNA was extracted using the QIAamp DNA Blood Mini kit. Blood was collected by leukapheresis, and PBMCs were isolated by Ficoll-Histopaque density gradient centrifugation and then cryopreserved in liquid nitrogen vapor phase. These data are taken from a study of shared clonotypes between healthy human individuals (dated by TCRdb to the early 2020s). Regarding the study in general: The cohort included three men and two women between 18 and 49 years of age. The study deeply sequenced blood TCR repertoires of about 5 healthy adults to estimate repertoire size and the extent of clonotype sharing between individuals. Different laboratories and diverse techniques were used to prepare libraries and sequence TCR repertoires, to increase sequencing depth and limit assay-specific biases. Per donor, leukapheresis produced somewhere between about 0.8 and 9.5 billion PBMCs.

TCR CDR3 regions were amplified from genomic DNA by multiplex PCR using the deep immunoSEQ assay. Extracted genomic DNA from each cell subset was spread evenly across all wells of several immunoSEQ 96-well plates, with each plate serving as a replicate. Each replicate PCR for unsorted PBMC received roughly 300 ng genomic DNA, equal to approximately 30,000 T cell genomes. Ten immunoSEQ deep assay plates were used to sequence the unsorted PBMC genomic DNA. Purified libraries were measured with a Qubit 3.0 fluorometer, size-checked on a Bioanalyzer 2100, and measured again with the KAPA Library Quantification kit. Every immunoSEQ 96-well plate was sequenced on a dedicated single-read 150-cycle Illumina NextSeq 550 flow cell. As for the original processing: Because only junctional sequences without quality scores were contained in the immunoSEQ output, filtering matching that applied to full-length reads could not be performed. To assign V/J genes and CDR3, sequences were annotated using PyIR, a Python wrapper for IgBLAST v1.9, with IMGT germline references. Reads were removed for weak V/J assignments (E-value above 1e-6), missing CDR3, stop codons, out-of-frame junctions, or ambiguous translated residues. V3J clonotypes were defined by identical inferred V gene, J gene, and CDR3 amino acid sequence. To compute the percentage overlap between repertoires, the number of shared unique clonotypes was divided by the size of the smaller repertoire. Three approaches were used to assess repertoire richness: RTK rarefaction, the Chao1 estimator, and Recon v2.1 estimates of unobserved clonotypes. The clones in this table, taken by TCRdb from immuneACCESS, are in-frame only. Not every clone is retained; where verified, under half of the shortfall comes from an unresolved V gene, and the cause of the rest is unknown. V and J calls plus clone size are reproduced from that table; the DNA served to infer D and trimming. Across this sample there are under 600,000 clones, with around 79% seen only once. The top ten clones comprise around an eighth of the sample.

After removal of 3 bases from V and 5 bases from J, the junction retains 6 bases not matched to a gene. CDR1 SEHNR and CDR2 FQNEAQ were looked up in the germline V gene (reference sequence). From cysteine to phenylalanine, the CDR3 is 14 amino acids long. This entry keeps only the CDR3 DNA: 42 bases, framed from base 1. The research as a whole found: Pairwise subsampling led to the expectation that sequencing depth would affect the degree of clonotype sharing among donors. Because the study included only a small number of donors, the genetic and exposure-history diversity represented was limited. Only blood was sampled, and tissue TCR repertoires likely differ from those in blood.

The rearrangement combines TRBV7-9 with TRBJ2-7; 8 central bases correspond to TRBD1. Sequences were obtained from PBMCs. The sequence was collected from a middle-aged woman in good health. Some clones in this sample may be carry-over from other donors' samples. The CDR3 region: CASSLTGAQDEQYF. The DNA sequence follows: TGTGCCAGCAGCTTGACAGGGGCGCAGGACGAGCAGTACTTC.